A single sample gave rise to the 26 T cell receptor beta chains below, sequenced in a study of CXCR3-negative and CXCR3-positive naive CD8 T cells. The authors prepared UMI-labeled TRB cDNA libraries by 5' RACE. TCRdb reprocessed the 5' RACE reads and reports one entry per CDR3 protein, with no DNA. The sample table sets out 100,000 to 150,000 distinct CDR3 sequences. The specimen sequenced was naive CXCR3- CD8+ T cells from blood. Subset indicated: CD45RO-CCR7+CD27+CD95- naive CD8+ T cells lacking CXCR3 (TNR3-). Source of these receptors: a human donor in good health. Some clones in this sample may be carry-over from other donors' samples.

The chain is built from TRBV4-3 and TRBJ2-3. The CDR3 sequence is 15 residues long. Germline values: CDR1 LGHNA, CDR2 YSLEER. CDR3: CASSQQTESGNTQYF.

V is TRBV20-1 and J is TRBJ2-3. CDR1 and CDR2 from the germline V gene are DFQATT and SNEGSKA (reference sequence). The CDR3 consists of 16 residues. The CDR3 here is CSARDPTTPLADTQYF.

The J gene is TRBJ1-6, the V gene TRBV9. The CDR3 is made up of 14 amino acids. Germline loops: CDR1 SGDLS, CDR2 YYNGEE. The CDR3 spells CASSEADPRSPLHF.

The V and J genes are TRBV20-1 and TRBJ2-7; the D gene TCRdb calls, TRBD2, cannot be checked with no DNA. The CDR3 is 15 residues long. The germline V gene encodes CDR1 DFQATT and CDR2 SNEGSKA (reference sequence). The CDR3 sequence: CSASSTSGSFVEQYF.

This chain joins TRBV5-1 and TRBJ2-7. CDR1 is SGHRS and CDR2 is YFSETQ in the germline V gene. This CDR3 is built from 14 residues. The CDR3 sequence: CASSLDLAGYEQYF.

The chain's CDR3 is CASGGLAVDTQYF. The chain joins TRBV12-3 or TRBV12-4 to TRBJ2-3; TCRdb reports TRBD2, a call that lacks DNA to check it against. The CDR3 contains 13 residues.

The chain uses TRBV4-2 and TRBJ2-2; TCRdb selects TRBD1, and the lack of DNA leaves this call unchecked. CDR1 LGHNA and CDR2 YNFKEQ come from the germline V gene. The CDR3 is made up of 20 amino acids. This chain's CDR3 is CASSQEDGRGSYLNTGELFF.

The chain is built from TRBV29-1 and TRBJ1-2; TCRdb picks TRBD1, but there is no DNA to check that call. This CDR3 contains 12 residues. Germline values: CDR1 SQVTM, CDR2 ANQGSEA. CDR3 sequence reads: CSGRTDPYGYTF.

The chain uses TRBV7-9 and TRBJ2-5; TCRdb names TRBD2, which stays unverified in the absence of DNA. In germline, CDR1 is SEHNR, CDR2 FQNEAQ (reference sequence). This CDR3 has 16 residues. CDR3 residues: CASSELAGPRQETQYF.

The chain recombines TRBV3-1 with TRBJ1-5; TCRdb lists TRBD1, though no DNA is available to test this call. CDR3 length: 15 amino acids. Germline V lookup: CDR1 LGHDT, CDR2 YNNKEL (reference sequence). CDR3 sequence reads: CASSQDQGSNQPQHF.

The chain recombines TRBV20-1 with TRBJ2-2; TCRdb proposes TRBD1, but this gene call is untestable without DNA. The CDR3 sequence is 13 residues long. Per germline, CDR1 DFQATT and CDR2 SNEGSKA (reference sequence). The CDR3 protein is CSARTGNTGELFF.

The genes are TRBV7-9 and TRBJ2-7; TCRdb reports TRBD2, a call that lacks DNA to check it against. CDR3 size: 18 residues. Germline CDR1 SEHNR, CDR2 FQNEAQ (reference sequence). The CDR3 protein is CASSFDRLAGADARGQYF.

The chain joins TRBV6-2 or TRBV6-3 to TRBJ2-7; TCRdb's D call, TRBD2, is unchecked because there is no DNA. The germline CDR1 and CDR2 sequences are MNHEY and SVGEGT. This CDR3 is built from 13 residues. The chain's CDR3 is CASGLAPSYEQYF.

This rearrangement joins TRBV28 to TRBJ2-2. The CDR3 covers 12 residues. Germline V gives CDR1 MDHEN, CDR2 SYDVKM. The CDR3 here is CASSRTAGELFF.

The chain carries TRBV29-1 and TRBJ2-1; the TCRdb call, TRBD1, lacks DNA for checking. The germline V gene encodes CDR1 SQVTM and CDR2 ANQGSEA. This CDR3 spans 15 amino acids. CDR3 in amino acids: CSVEPGTERYNEQFF.

The chain uses TRBV7-2 and TRBJ2-5; TCRdb names TRBD2, which stays unverified in the absence of DNA. CDR1 is SGHTA and CDR2 is FQGNSA in the germline V gene. This CDR3 region has 14 residues. This CDR3 reads CASSSEGWEETQYF.

The chain has TRBV14 and TRBJ2-1; TCRdb's assignment of TRBD1 cannot be checked, as there is no DNA. This CDR3 is built from 14 residues. CDR1 SGHDN and CDR2 FVKESK come from the germline V gene. The CDR3 region is CASSQVSAYNEQFF.

The V call is TRBV7-2, the J call TRBJ2-7; there is no DNA to check the TCRdb D call of TRBD1. Germline values: CDR1 SGHTA, CDR2 FQGNSA. The CDR3 runs 16 residues. This CDR3 reads CASSSPGTGVFYEQYF.

The gene calls are TRBV11-2 and TRBJ2-7; TCRdb gives TRBD2 as the D gene, but with no DNA this cannot be confirmed. From germline, CDR1 is SGHAT and CDR2 FQNNGV. There are 15 residues in the CDR3. CDR3 region: CASSEEASGSYEQYF. Looking up the rest from reference TRBV11-2 and TRBJ2-7 gives the full variable domain: EAGVAQSPRYKIIEKRQSVAFWCNPISGHATLYWYQQILGQGPKLLIQFQNNGVVDDSQLPKDRFSAERLKGVDSTLKIQPAKLEDSAVYLCASSEEASGSYEQYFGPGTRLTVT.

The V and J genes are TRBV21-1 and TRBJ2-6; TCRdb's D call, TRBD2, is unchecked because there is no DNA. TRBV21-1 is a documented pseudogene. The CDR3 has 17 amino acids. The chain's CDR3 is CASSSGTSYGHHNVLTF.

The J gene is TRBJ2-3, the V gene TRBV5-1; as DNA is missing, the TRBD2 call by TCRdb cannot be tested. The CDR3 consists of 15 residues. The germline V gene has CDR1 SGHRS and CDR2 YFSETQ. The CDR3 spells CASSLEAPPLSTQYF.

The chain has TRBV7-6 and TRBJ1-3. This CDR3 has 14 amino acids. Per the germline V gene, CDR1 is SGHVS and CDR2 is FNYEAQ. The CDR3: CASSSRRNGNTIYF. Filled out from reference TRBV7-6 and TRBJ1-3, the complete variable domain reads GAGVSQSPRYKVTKRGQDVALRCDPISGHVSLYWYRQALGQGPEFLTYFNYEAQQDKSGLPNDRFSAERPEGSISTLTIQRTEQRDSAMYRCASSSRRNGNTIYFGEGSWLTVV.

The rearrangement links TRBV20-1 to TRBJ1-6; checking the TCRdb D call of TRBD1 is not possible without DNA. Germline loops: CDR1 DFQATT, CDR2 SNEGSKA (reference sequence). This CDR3 comprises 14 residues. The CDR3 is CSAGTGTDHSPLHF.

This chain uses TRBV12-3 or TRBV12-4 with TRBJ2-4. The CDR3 has 12 residues. CDR3 loop: CASSFHENIQYF.

The chain combines TRBV27 with TRBJ2-7; TCRdb's D call of TRBD1 is untestable without DNA. CDR3 length equals 13 residues. In germline, CDR1 is MNHEY, CDR2 SMNVEV (reference sequence). CDR3 in amino acids: CASSFGTHYEQYF.

The J gene is TRBJ1-4, the V gene TRBV15. The CDR3 extends over 19 amino acids. Germline CDR1 LNHNV, CDR2 YYDKDF (reference sequence). CDR3: CATSRGWVQLEDTNEKLFF.